A selection of T cell receptor beta chains follows, all from one sample in a study of blood T cell repertoires in COVID-19. Sequenced by immunoSEQ multiplex PCR; TCRdb stores in-frame clones only, minus some. The table lists about 250,000 clones, 70% to 90% of them singletons. The sequencing input was peripheral blood. The receptors were gathered from a woman in her thirties with acute or convalescent COVID-19. Both conserved end residues are part of each CDR3. D genes are given only for firm matches. Not every row has a clone size; where given, it reads once, few, many or a size class.

J gene | D gene | clone size | V gene | CDR3 protein | CDR3 DNA
TRBJ1-5 | TRBD1 | . | TRBV2 | CASSSDRAHQPQHF | TGTGCCAGCAGTTCGGACAGGGCCCACCAGCCCCAGCATTTT
TRBJ2-3 | . | . | TRBV21-1 | CASSFTGTSGRVIYTDTQYF | TGTGCCAGCAGCTTTACCGGGACTAGCGGGAGGGTGATTTACACAGATACGCAGTATTTT
TRBJ1-4 | TRBD1 | . | TRBV5-4 | CASSAGQVNEKLFF | TGTGCCAGCAGCGCGGGACAGGTCAATGAAAAACTGTTTTTT
TRBJ2-1 | TRBD1 | . | TRBV7-2 | CASSTQGSGEQFF | TGTGCCAGCAGCACACAGGGGTCTGGTGAGCAGTTCTTC
TRBJ2-5 | . | . | TRBV5-6 | CASSSPNDPGETQYF | TGTGCCAGCAGCTCACCCAATGACCCGGGGGAGACCCAGTACTTC
TRBJ2-2 | TRBD1 | . | TRBV7-2 | CASSLGQGRTGELFF | TGTGCCAGCAGCCTCGGACAGGGAAGGACCGGGGAGCTGTTTTTT
TRBJ1-6 | TRBD1 | once | TRBV30 | CAWSESDRSNSPLHF | TGTGCCTGGAGCGAATCGGACAGGTCCAATTCACCCCTCCACTTT
TRBJ1-1 | TRBD1 | . | TRBV7-9 | CASSSGTGNTEAFF | TGTGCCAGCAGTTCTGGGACAGGGAACACTGAAGCTTTCTTT
TRBJ2-7 | . | . | TRBV11-3 | CASSLAGLSSYEQYF | TGTGCCAGCAGCTTAGCGGGGTTAAGCTCCTACGAGCAGTACTTC
TRBJ2-7 | TRBD2 | once | TRBV4-1 | CASSATQTSGREQYF | TGCGCCAGCAGCGCAACCCAGACTAGCGGGAGGGAGCAGTACTTC